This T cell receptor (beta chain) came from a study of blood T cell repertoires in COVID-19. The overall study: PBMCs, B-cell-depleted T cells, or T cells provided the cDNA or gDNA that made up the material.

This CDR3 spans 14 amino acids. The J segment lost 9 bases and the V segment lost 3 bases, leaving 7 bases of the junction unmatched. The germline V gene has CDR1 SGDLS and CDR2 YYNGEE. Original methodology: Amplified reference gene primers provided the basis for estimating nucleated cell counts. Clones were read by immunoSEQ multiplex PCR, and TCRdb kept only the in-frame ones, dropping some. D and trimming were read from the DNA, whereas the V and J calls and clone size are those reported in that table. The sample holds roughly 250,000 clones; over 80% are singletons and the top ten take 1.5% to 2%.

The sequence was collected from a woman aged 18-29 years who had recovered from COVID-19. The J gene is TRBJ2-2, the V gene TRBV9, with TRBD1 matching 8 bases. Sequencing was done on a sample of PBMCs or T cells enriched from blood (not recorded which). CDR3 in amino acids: CASSARGQMWELFF. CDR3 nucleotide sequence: TGTGCCAGCAGCGCCAGGGGGCAGATGTGGGAGCTGTTTTTT.